This T cell receptor (beta chain) is from a study of shared clonotypes between healthy human individuals. General study findings and limits: A limitation of the genetic and exposure-history diversity represented arose from few donors. Sampling involved blood alone; tissue repertoires likely differ.

Genomic DNA for unsorted samples, which was extracted with the QIAamp DNA Blood Mini kit, came from about 90 million PBMCs. CDR3 length: 13 amino acids. Germline V gene lookup returns CDR1 SGHVS and CDR2 FNYEAQ. V gave up 1 base and J gave up 6 bases, with 7 bases separating them. This clone was detected a few times. Antigen unknown. Spread over ten immunoSEQ deep assay plates, unsorted PBMC DNA underwent sequencing. TCRdb keeps only in-frame clones here, not all; method: immunoSEQ multiplex PCR. This sample has about 560,000 clones, with around three quarters found just once. The chain combines TRBV7-6 with TRBJ2-1; D remains ambiguous. This receptor was obtained from a woman aged 35 to 49 in good health. Some clones in this sample may be carry-over from other donors' samples. The sample comprised PBMCs. CDR3 in DNA: TGTGCCAGCAGCTTAGATAGTAGCAATGAGCAGTTCTTC. It yields the protein CASSLDSSNEQFF.